These T cell receptor beta chains were read from a single sample in a study of blood T cells in healthy people across ages. MiXCR, applied by TCRdb to the 5' RACE reads, yields one record per CDR3 protein. The sample yields about 2 million distinct CDR3 sequences, roughly 50% seen once. The specimen was blood. These receptor sequences come from a woman between 40 and 50 years old in good health. Both conserved end residues are part of each CDR3. Each record gives: clone size, V gene, D gene, J gene, CDR3 DNA, CDR3 protein. The D gene is left open where the match is weak. Clone sizes are given selectively: once, few, many, or a class where the clone is expanded.

size: -; V: TRBV10-3; D: -; J: TRBJ1-2; DNA: TGTGCCATCAGTGCGGGGCCTTCCAGCTATGGCTACACCTTC; CDR3: CAISAGPSSYGYTF
size: -; V: TRBV6-1; D: -; J: TRBJ2-5; DNA: TGTGCCAGCAGGCCCGAGGGCGGTTCCTACAATGAGCAGTACTTC; CDR3: CASRPEGGSYNEQYF
size: few; V: TRBV6-2/TRBV6-3; D: -; J: TRBJ2-3; DNA: TGTGCCAGCAGTCCATACAGAGAGTCTAGCACAGATACGCAGTATTTT; CDR3: CASSPYRESSTDTQYF
size: few; V: TRBV20-1; D: TRBD2; J: TRBJ2-5; DNA: TGCAGTGCTAGATTTCGCGGGGGGGCCGGAGAGACCCAGTACTTC; CDR3: CSARFRGGAGETQYF
size: few; V: TRBV28; D: -; J: TRBJ2-1; DNA: TGTGCCAGCGGGGAAAGCAATGAGCAGTTCTTC; CDR3: CASGESNEQFF
size: -; V: TRBV20-1; D: -; J: TRBJ1-2; DNA: TGCAGTGCTTACAGGGACATCTATGGCTACACCTTC; CDR3: CSAYRDIYGYTF
size: -; V: TRBV11-2; D: TRBD2; J: TRBJ2-3; DNA: TGTGCCAGCAGCTTATCCCCTCTAGCGGCAAGCACAGATACGCAGTATTTT; CDR3: CASSLSPLAASTDTQYF
size: many; V: TRBV7-9; D: TRBD1; J: TRBJ2-7; DNA: TGTGCCAGCACCGGGACAGTCTCCTACGAGCAGTACTTC; CDR3: CASTGTVSYEQYF
size: -; V: TRBV28; D: TRBD2; J: TRBJ2-1; DNA: TGTGCCAGCAGTTTAGGGGGACTAGCGGGGAGTGGGGATAAGCAGTTCTTC; CDR3: CASSLGGLAGSGDKQFF
size: few; V: TRBV6-2/TRBV6-3; D: TRBD2; J: TRBJ2-1; DNA: TGTGCCAGCAGTCGAACCCTTTTAGCGGGGGGATACAATGAGCAGTTCTTC; CDR3: CASSRTLLAGGYNEQFF
size: -; V: TRBV15; D: TRBD1; J: TRBJ2-1; DNA: TGTGCCACGGGACAGGGGGCCTACAATGAGCAGTTCTTC; CDR3: CATGQGAYNEQFF
size: few; V: TRBV2; D: TRBD1; J: TRBJ2-7; DNA: TGTGCCAGCAGTGAGGGGGGGACAGGGACCTACGAGCAGTACTTC; CDR3: CASSEGGTGTYEQYF
size: -; V: TRBV6-2/TRBV6-3; D: -; J: TRBJ1-2; DNA: TGTGCCAGCCGTGGACAGATAAACTATGGCTACACCTTC; CDR3: CASRGQINYGYTF
size: few; V: TRBV6-2/TRBV6-3; D: TRBD2; J: TRBJ2-3; DNA: TGTGCCAGCAGTTCTCCGCGGGCTAGCGGGGGGCACTCCTATACGCAGTATTTT; CDR3: CASSSPRASGGHSYTQYF
size: -; V: TRBV5-1; D: -; J: TRBJ2-3; DNA: TGCGCCAGCAGCTTGGACTCTTTAGTTCTAGATACGCAGTATTTT; CDR3: CASSLDSLVLDTQYF
size: few; V: TRBV6-2/TRBV6-3; D: -; J: TRBJ2-7; DNA: TGTGCGGTCGGCAGGTACGATTTTTACGAGCAGTACTTC; CDR3: CAVGRYDFYEQYF
size: -; V: TRBV27; D: -; J: TRBJ1-4; DNA: TGTGCCAGCAGTTTTGGGAGGCAACTGTTTTTT; CDR3: CASSFGRQLFF
size: many; V: TRBV5-1; D: -; J: TRBJ2-7; DNA: TGCGCCAGCGTAGACAGTGGTTACGAGCAGTACTTC; CDR3: CASVDSGYEQYF
size: -; V: TRBV7-7; D: TRBD2; J: TRBJ2-1; DNA: TGTGCTCGAAAGTCCGCCCTAGCGGGGGGTTACAATGAGCAGTTCTTC; CDR3: CARKSALAGGYNEQFF
size: few; V: TRBV4-3; D: -; J: TRBJ2-7; DNA: TGCGCCAGCAGCCAATTCCGGGGTGTCTCCTACGAGCAGTACTTC; CDR3: CASSQFRGVSYEQYF
size: -; V: TRBV6-5; D: TRBD1; J: TRBJ2-7; DNA: TGTGCCAGCAGACACACCGGGACAGGGTACAATGAGCAGTACTTC; CDR3: CASRHTGTGYNEQYF
size: few; V: TRBV20-1; D: TRBD2; J: TRBJ2-1; DNA: TGCAGTGCTAGCGGGGGGGGTAATGAGCAGTTCTTC; CDR3: CSASGGGNEQFF
size: many; V: TRBV20-1; D: -; J: TRBJ2-4; DNA: TGCAGTGAAAGACTAGACCTAAACATTCAGTACTTC; CDR3: CSERLDLNIQYF
size: once; V: TRBV7-2; D: -; J: TRBJ1-5; DNA: TGTGCCAGCAGCTTAGAATCGGGGTTTCAGCCCCAGCATTTT; CDR3: CASSLESGFQPQHF
size: -; V: TRBV5-4; D: -; J: TRBJ1-1; DNA: TGTGCCAGCAGCTTGGGGCGGAGAAACACTGAAGCTTTCTTT; CDR3: CASSLGRRNTEAFF
size: -; V: TRBV25-1; D: -; J: TRBJ2-1; DNA: TGTGCCAGCAGTGCCAGGGGGGGCCTGAAGGAGCAGTTCTTC; CDR3: CASSARGGLKEQFF
size: few; V: TRBV20-1; D: TRBD2; J: TRBJ2-7; DNA: TGCAGTGCCAAGGGACTAGCGGGGGGGCAAGAGCAGTACTTC; CDR3: CSAKGLAGGQEQYF
size: -; V: TRBV4-2; D: TRBD1; J: TRBJ1-1; DNA: TGTGCCAGCAGCCAAGGGGCCGGGACAGGGTCTCTGAACGCTGAAGCTTTCTTT; CDR3: CASSQGAGTGSLNAEAFF
size: -; V: TRBV2; D: TRBD2; J: TRBJ2-1; DNA: TGTGCCAGCCTCTCTCTCGGGCTAGCGGGGACCTACAATGAGCAGTTCTTC; CDR3: CASLSLGLAGTYNEQFF
size: -; V: TRBV2; D: -; J: TRBJ2-1; DNA: TGTGCCAGCAGTTCGATTCACTACAATGAGCAGTTCTTC; CDR3: CASSSIHYNEQFF
size: -; V: TRBV29-1; D: -; J: TRBJ1-2; DNA: TGCAGCGTGGATTCAGTTAACTATGGCTACACCTTC; CDR3: CSVDSVNYGYTF
size: few; V: TRBV29-1; D: -; J: TRBJ1-2; DNA: -; CDR3: CSVVRDGGGYGCTF
size: -; V: TRBV20-1; D: TRBD2; J: TRBJ2-1; DNA: TGCAGTGCTGATAGCGGGGGGTACAATGAGCAGTTCTTC; CDR3: CSADSGGYNEQFF
size: few; V: TRBV15; D: -; J: TRBJ2-5; DNA: TGTGCCACCACCCCAACCAGGGTTATGGACGAGACCCAGTACTTC; CDR3: CATTPTRVMDETQYF
size: few; V: TRBV14; D: TRBD1; J: TRBJ2-1; DNA: TGTGCCAGCAGCCCGACAGGGGTTGCGCTTAATGAGCAGTTCTTC; CDR3: CASSPTGVALNEQFF
size: -; V: TRBV6-2/TRBV6-3; D: -; J: TRBJ2-3; DNA: TGTGCCAGCACTACCGTTAGATTAGGTACGCAGTATTTT; CDR3: CASTTVRLGTQYF
size: few; V: TRBV20-1; D: -; J: TRBJ1-2; DNA: TGCAGTGCCCCCCCGGACAACTATGGCTACACCTTC; CDR3: CSAPPDNYGYTF
size: -; V: TRBV20-1; D: -; J: TRBJ2-1; DNA: TGCAGTGCTAGATCGGTAACCAGTCGCAATGAGCAGTTCTTC; CDR3: CSARSVTSRNEQFF
size: -; V: TRBV12-5; D: TRBD2; J: TRBJ2-1; DNA: TGTGCTAGTGCCCGGACTAGCGGGGGTTGGAGCAATGAGCAGTTCTTC; CDR3: CASARTSGGWSNEQFF
size: few; V: TRBV5-1; D: -; J: TRBJ2-6; DNA: TGCGCCAGCAGCTTGGATCCCGGGGGAATAGGTGGGGCCAACGTCCTGACTTTC; CDR3: CASSLDPGGIGGANVLTF
size: -; V: TRBV20-1; D: TRBD2; J: TRBJ2-1; DNA: TGCAGTGCTAGAGGATTGGGGCGGGGGGGCCCTACGGGTTACAATGAGCAGTTCTTC; CDR3: CSARGLGRGGPTGYNEQFF
size: -; V: TRBV6-5; D: -; J: TRBJ2-7; DNA: TGTGCCAGCAGTTACAAACAGGGCTACGAGCAGTACTTC; CDR3: CASSYKQGYEQYF
size: -; V: TRBV7-2; D: -; J: TRBJ2-5; DNA: TGTGTCAGCAGCCCTACGAGATTGAGTGAGACCCAGTACTTC; CDR3: CVSSPTRLSETQYF
size: many; V: TRBV28; D: TRBD1; J: TRBJ1-2; DNA: TGTGCCAGCAGCCGTGGACAGGGGTATGGCTACACCTTC; CDR3: CASSRGQGYGYTF
size: few; V: TRBV6-5; D: -; J: TRBJ2-7; DNA: TGTGCCAGCGCAAAAGAGAACCCCTCCTACGAGCAGTACTTC; CDR3: CASAKENPSYEQYF
size: few; V: TRBV7-8; D: TRBD1; J: TRBJ2-3; DNA: TGTGCCAGCAGCTTAGAGGGGGCGTCCCGGGATACGCAGTATTTT; CDR3: CASSLEGASRDTQYF
size: -; V: TRBV9; D: -; J: TRBJ2-3; DNA: TGTGCCAGCAGCGACTTCGGAGTGAATACGCAGTATTTC; CDR3: CASSDFGVNTQYF
size: -; V: TRBV7-8; D: -; J: TRBJ2-5; DNA: TGTGCCAGCAGCTTACCACGGGACCACCAAGAGACCCAGTACTTC; CDR3: CASSLPRDHQETQYF
size: -; V: TRBV4-2; D: -; J: TRBJ1-4; DNA: TGTGCCAGCAGCCAAGAATTAGGGTCCTCGGGGGAAAAACTGTTTTTT; CDR3: CASSQELGSSGEKLFF
size: -; V: TRBV9; D: -; J: TRBJ2-1; DNA: TGTGCCAGCAGCGTAGACTTAACGGCGGAGCAGTTCTTC; CDR3: CASSVDLTAEQFF
size: -; V: TRBV27; D: TRBD1; J: TRBJ2-7; DNA: TGTGCCAGCAGTTGGGACAGCAACTACTACGAGCAGTACTTC; CDR3: CASSWDSNYYEQYF
size: -; V: TRBV7-2; D: -; J: TRBJ2-7; DNA: TGTGCCAGCACCGTCGGGGCAGGCCTTTCCTACGAGCAGTACTTC; CDR3: CASTVGAGLSYEQYF
size: few; V: TRBV10-3; D: -; J: TRBJ1-6; DNA: TGTGCCATCAGCCATGATCGGGGGTTGAATTCACCCCTCCACTTT; CDR3: CAISHDRGLNSPLHF
size: -; V: TRBV7-9; D: -; J: TRBJ1-2; DNA: TGTGCCAACAGCTTGAATCATCAGGGCGGCTACACCTTC; CDR3: CANSLNHQGGYTF
size: -; V: TRBV12-3/TRBV12-4; D: TRBD1; J: TRBJ1-2; DNA: TGTGCCACCAACAGGGGGCGAGGTAACTATGGCTACACCTTC; CDR3: CATNRGRGNYGYTF
size: -; V: TRBV6-2/TRBV6-3; D: TRBD1; J: TRBJ1-5; DNA: TGTGCCAGCAGTTACCGAGGGGGCGGGGGTCAGCCCCAGCATTTT; CDR3: CASSYRGGGGQPQHF
size: -; V: TRBV7-8; D: -; J: TRBJ2-1; DNA: TGTGCCAGCAGCTTAGAAGGGGCCCGGCATGAGCAGTTCTTC; CDR3: CASSLEGARHEQFF
size: few; V: TRBV20-1; D: -; J: TRBJ2-5; DNA: TGCAGTGAAATAACCCAAGAGACCCAGTACTTC; CDR3: CSEITQETQYF
size: -; V: TRBV7-6; D: -; J: TRBJ2-3; DNA: TGTACCAGCAGCTCCCGTCGAAAGACAGATACGCAGTATTTT; CDR3: CTSSSRRKTDTQYF
size: -; V: TRBV7-2; D: -; J: TRBJ2-1; DNA: TGTGCCAGCAGCTCAAGGGGGGAATTTACCTACAATGAGCAGTTCTTC; CDR3: CASSSRGEFTYNEQFF